This T cell receptor beta chain was recorded in a study of molecular identifiers for immune sequencing clone quantification. One entry per CDR3 protein, called by TCRdb with MiXCR from the PCR reads. The sample contains a few hundred thousand distinct CDR3 sequences, about 22% of which appear only once. A remark on this clonotype: A read error may explain this, as a much larger clone is one base away.

The germline CDR1 and CDR2 sequences are SGHTA and FQGNSA. The CDR3 is 15 residues long. V lost 1 base to trimming and J lost 2 bases, with 10 bases between them. The sequencing sample was made of naive CD8+ T cells from blood, with Jurkat cell RNA spiked in. The subset is: FACS-sorted CD8+CD4-CCR7+CD45RA+ naive T cells. This clonotype was sampled from a human donor in good health. Some libraries in this study had Jurkat cell RNA spiked in. The genes are TRBV7-2 and TRBJ2-3, with TRBD1 as a possible D gene (5 bases). The CDR3 DNA follows: TGTGCCAGCAGCTTAGAAGGACATTTCACAGATACGCAGTATTTT. Encoded protein: CASSLEGHFTDTQYF. Together with reference TRBV7-2 and TRBJ2-3, the CDR3 gives the full variable domain: GAGVSQSPSNKVTEKGKDVELRCDPISGHTALYWYRQSLGQGLEFLIYFQGNSAPDKSGLPSDRFSAERTGGSVSTLTIQRTQQEDSAVYLCASSLEGHFTDTQYFGPGTRLTVL.